This record concerns one T cell receptor (beta chain) sequence. Its specific antigen is unknown. No much larger clonotype is one base removed from it; base qualities were not supplied. The record originates from a study of T cell responses to AZD1222 COVID-19 vaccine (dated by TCRdb to the early 2020s). Background for the entire study: AZD1222 recipients whose second dose came at about 4 weeks and those whose second dose came at about 12 weeks were combined into one group, since spike-specific TCR depth and breadth did not differ between the two schedules. Trial participants were enrolled by age into subgroups of 18-55, 56-69 and 70-plus years, and about 150, 27 and 61 TCR-sequenced participants, respectively, were included in these subgroups. A total of 240 or so trial participants underwent TCR sequencing, of whom 207 had received two doses of AZD1222 and some 25 had received two doses of the MenACWY control vaccine. Findings and caveats that apply to the study as a whole: Conclusions about previously exposed vaccinees are limited because only six or seven AZD1222 recipients were SARS-CoV-2 seropositive at baseline. Because no samples from the day 14 peak response were available, repertoires could be characterized only after the peak T cell response. In the small 56-69-year group, the increase in depth fell short of significance, most likely because of low power. Vaccine-associated CD4 TCRs spanned the whole spike protein, with dominant responses in regions 160-218 and 743-854. Spike-specific TCR breadth and depth rose significantly after two AZD1222 doses compared with day 0 and with MenACWY recipients. Reportedly, almost half of the unique spike-specific TCRs recognized epitopes lying outside the regions that are mutated in the B.1.351 and B.1.1.7 variants. Most participants were white British and females outnumbered males, and the authors suggested that clonal diversity may have been underestimated.

Taken from the germline V gene, the CDR1 and CDR2 loops are KGHSH and LQKENI. V is reduced by 3 bases and J by 0 bases, leaving a spacing of 6 bases between them. The CDR3, cysteine through phenylalanine, is 14 amino acids long. Just the 42-base CDR3 DNA is kept, in frame starting at base 1. The CDR3 regions of human TCRbeta chains were subjected to immunosequencing. The authors processed their data as follows. TCRs in the repertoires were compared against a reference library of SARS-CoV-2-specific TCRs that had been generated with the MIRA antigen-specificity platform. Breadth meant the fraction of unique TCRs that were SARS-CoV-2-associated, whereas depth meant the fraction of total T cells that were SARS-CoV-2-associated. Using the MIRA data, each spike-specific TCR was assigned both to the spike region to which the TCR was reactive and to a CD4 or CD8 class. Log10-transformed breadth and depth values were compared by one-way ANOVA with Sidak's multiple comparisons tests. TCRdb obtained this table from immuneACCESS and retained in-frame rearrangements with V and J assigned. These tables miss some clones; where compared with another copy, unresolved V genes account for less than half of the shortfall, and the remainder is unexplained. The DNA was the basis for D and trimming; V, J and clone size are from that table. Here the sample has 100,000 to 150,000 clones; more than 70% occur a single time. The ten largest clones represent 1.5% to 1.7% of the sample.

The time point label, read with the paper, signifies: baseline before first vaccination. Samples from vaccinated people were obtained from the UK trials COV001 and COV002, which included a single-blind randomized controlled phase 2/3 trial of AZD1222 (ChAdOx1 nCoV-19) in healthy adults. For TCRbeta chain sequencing, PBMC samples from trial participants were taken at day 0 and at day 28 after the second dose. The chain joins TRBV18 to TRBJ1-5, with the D gene not confidently named. The material was peripheral blood, obtained on day 0 of AZD1222 vaccination. The origin of this receptor is an adult in good health. The nucleotide sequence is TGTGCCAGCTCACCGGGAAATAGCAATCAGCCCCAGCATTTT. This yields the protein CASSPGNSNQPQHF.